Listed here are 26 T cell receptor beta chains from one sample, sequenced in a study of blood T cell repertoires in COVID-19. Using immunoSEQ multiplex PCR, the repertoire was profiled, and TCRdb retains in-frame clones only, with some absent. The table includes roughly 180,000 clones, approximately 85% detected once. Specimen: peripheral blood. These receptors all stem from a woman aged 60-70 years with acute or convalescent COVID-19.

This rearrangement joins TRBV27 to TRBJ2-5, with 8 positions matching TRBD2. J gave up 0 bases and V 3 bases, and 6 bases lay outside the gene matches. Germline assignment: CDR1 MNHEY and CDR2 SMNVEV (reference sequence). CDR3 length: 16 amino acids. CDR3 nucleotides: TGTGCCAGCAGTTTCGGGTCTAGCGGGTACCAAGAGACCCAGTACTTC. Amino acids: CASSFGSSGYQETQYF.

The chain joins TRBV5-1 to TRBJ2-1; D not resolved. Germline V gene data show CDR1 as SGHRS and CDR2 as YFSETQ. Trimming removed 4 bases at V and 8 bases at J, with 16 bases between. This CDR3 contains 14 residues. CDR3 residues: CASSPEWRVDEQFF. CDR3 DNA sequence: TGCGCCAGCAGCCCTGAATGGAGAGTAGATGAGCAGTTCTTC.

The V gene is TRBV7-6, the J gene TRBJ1-2; 7 bases agree with TRBD1. Losses at the gene ends were 5 bases for V and 8 bases for J; bases not matched to a gene: 14. Germline V lookup: CDR1 SGHVS, CDR2 FNYEAQ. This CDR3 is 15 amino acids long. CDR3 DNA sequence: TGTGCCAGCAGCGCGCGACAGGGCGGGAGGGGAGGCTACACCTTC. It translates to CASSARQGGRGGYTF.

V gene TRBV3-1 (or the pseudogene TRBV3-2) combines with J gene TRBJ2-1, with 10 bases matching TRBD2. CDR1 and CDR2 from the germline V gene are LGHDT and YNNKEL (reference sequence). The CDR3 totals 16 residues. V trimming: 0 bases; J trimming: 1 base; junction bases outside the gene matches: 0. The CDR3 spells CASSQELAGSYNEQFF. Here the CDR3 DNA reads TGTGCCAGCAGCCAAGAACTAGCGGGATCCTACAATGAGCAGTTCTTC.

The chain combines TRBV9 with TRBJ2-2; 7 bases match TRBD1. Germline V CDR1 and CDR2: SGDLS, YYNGEE. V lost 4 bases, J lost 5 bases, and 8 bases stayed unmatched. This CDR3 has 15 amino acids. The CDR3 DNA reads TGTGCCAGCAGCCAGGGACAGACCTTAACCGGGGAGCTGTTTTTT. Translating gives CASSQGQTLTGELFF.

J is TRBJ1-2 and V is TRBV11-2; D not resolved. The V and J ends lost 0 bases and 7 bases respectively, with 9 bases between them. Per germline, CDR1 SGHAT and CDR2 FQNNGV. The CDR3 is 13 amino acids. The CDR3 reads CASSLDSGVGYTF. CDR3 sequence (DNA): TGTGCCAGCAGCTTAGACAGCGGGGTTGGCTACACCTTC.

This chain links TRBV28 with TRBJ2-7; D may be TRBD2 (5 bases). The V gene lost 7 bases and the J gene lost 4 bases, with 20 bases spanning the gap. The CDR3 has 15 amino acids. CDR1 is MDHEN and CDR2 is SYDVKM in the germline V gene. The CDR3 DNA follows: TGTGCCAGCACCCTGGACTCTTCATCACCATACGAGCAGTACTTC. Translation: CASTLDSSSPYEQYF. Together with reference TRBV28 and TRBJ2-7, the CDR3 gives the full variable domain: DVKVTQSSRYLVKRTGEKVFLECVQDMDHENMFWYRQDPGLGLRLIYFSYDVKMKEKGDIPEGYSVSREKKERFSLILESASTNQTSMYLCASTLDSSSPYEQYFGPGTRLTVT.

V and J are TRBV6-5 and TRBJ1-2; 7 bases line up with TRBD1. This CDR3 is built from 13 residues. CDR1 is MNHEY and CDR2 is SVGAGI in the germline V gene. Trimming removed 7 bases from V and 4 bases from J; junction bases left unmatched: 6. Written as DNA, the CDR3 is TGTGCCAGCACCAGGACAGGCAGCTATGGCTACACCTTC. Encoded protein: CASTRTGSYGYTF.

This sequence joins TRBV5-1 and TRBJ1-6; 10 positions agree with TRBD1. Germline V CDR1 and CDR2: SGHRS, YFSETQ. The CDR3 is 15 amino acids. V gave up 4 bases and J gave up 10 bases; unmatched junction bases: 8. CDR3 nucleotides: TGCGCCAGCAGCCGATCCGGGACAGGGGTATCACCCCTCCACTTT. Residues: CASSRSGTGVSPLHF.

V and J are TRBV5-1 and TRBJ2-3; 11 nucleotides align to TRBD2. Per the germline V gene, CDR1 is SGHRS and CDR2 is YFSETQ. V lost 4 bases to trimming and J lost 2 bases; unmatched junction nucleotides: 6. The CDR3 extends over 16 amino acids. The CDR3 nucleotides read TGCGCCAGCAGCCAGACTAGCGGGATTTACACAGATACGCAGTATTTT. Translating gives CASSQTSGIYTDTQYF.

The J gene is TRBJ2-7, the V gene TRBV6-5; weak D call: TRBD2 (5 bases). Trimming shortened V by 2 bases and J by 7 bases, and 15 bases separated the two germline ends. The CDR3 runs to 14 residues. Germline CDR1 and CDR2: MNHEY and SVGAGI. The CDR3 DNA sequence: TGTGCCAGCAGTTACCGCAGGAACGGGAAGGAGCAGTACTTC. As protein: CASSYRRNGKEQYF.

This clone has just one count. J is TRBJ2-3 and V is TRBV7-2; 9 bases are shared with TRBD1. Germline trimming cut 5 bases from V and 1 base from J; bases unmatched to any gene: 4. This CDR3 is built from 15 residues. Germline V gene lookup returns CDR1 SGHTA and CDR2 FQGNSA. The CDR3 coding sequence is TGTGCCAGCAGCGCTACAGGGGGCCGCACAGATACGCAGTATTTT. Protein: CASSATGGRTDTQYF.

The rearrangement links TRBV15 to TRBJ1-2; TRBD1 might be the D (5 bases). The ends were cut back, 5 bases at V and 5 bases at J, with 15 bases in the middle. Germline loops: CDR1 LNHNV, CDR2 YYDKDF (reference sequence). The CDR3 totals 14 residues. This CDR3 reads CATSLGALGYGYTF. CDR3 nucleotides: TGTGCCACCAGCCTTGGGGCCCTGGGGTATGGCTACACCTTC.

The chain combines TRBV28 with TRBJ1-2; D may be TRBD1 (5 bases). The CDR3 has 14 residues. Trimming left V 3 bases short and J 4 bases short, with 12 bases between. CDR1 and CDR2 (germline): MDHEN, SYDVKM. The CDR3 nucleotides read TGTGCCAGCAGTTTTGGGCAGGGTTCCTATGGCTACACCTTC. Amino acid sequence: CASSFGQGSYGYTF.

The chain has TRBV5-4 and TRBJ1-2; D perhaps matches TRBD1 (6 bases). Germline-derived CDR1 and CDR2 are SGHNT and YYREEE (reference sequence). The V end lost 0 bases, the J end lost 7 bases, and 19 bases lay between the germline ends. The CDR3 is made up of 16 amino acids. CDR3 region: CASSLDWDGRGIGYTF. The CDR3 nucleotides read TGTGCCAGCAGCTTGGACTGGGACGGCAGGGGAATTGGCTACACCTTC.

The genes are TRBV28 and TRBJ2-5, with 12 bases fitting TRBD2. Germline loops: CDR1 MDHEN, CDR2 SYDVKM. CDR3 length equals 14 residues. The V and J ends lost 5 bases and 7 bases, in that order; junction bases with no gene match: 5. In DNA, the CDR3 is TGTGCCAGCAGTCCCCTAGCGGGAGGGGGGACCCAGTACTTC. As protein: CASSPLAGGGTQYF.

The chain recombines TRBV2 with TRBJ2-7; D is perhaps TRBD1 (6 bases). This CDR3 spans 15 amino acids. The V end was cut by 10 bases, the J end by 1 base, with 20 bases between. Germline V lookup: CDR1 SNHLY, CDR2 FYNNEI. CDR3 sequence reads: CATSGPLRGSYEQYV. The DNA of the CDR3 is TGTGCCACCTCGGGGCCACTCAGGGGATCCTACGAGCAGTACGTC.

The chain carries TRBV18 and TRBJ1-5, with a possible D match to TRBD1 (6 bases). Trimming removed 5 bases at V and 7 bases at J, with 12 bases between. Germline V gives CDR1 KGHSH, CDR2 LQKENI. The CDR3 length is 13 residues. The CDR3 bases are TGTGCCAGCTCAGGACAGTCTGGGCAGCCCCAGCATTTT. Its protein product is CASSGQSGQPQHF.

This chain joins TRBV30 and TRBJ1-3, with D perhaps matching TRBD1 (6 bases). The length of the CDR3 is 13 residues. V lost 8 bases and J lost 2, with 13 bases in between. Germline values: CDR1 GTSNPN, CDR2 SVGIG (reference sequence). CDR3 in amino acids: CAGTQGAGNTIYF. The DNA for the CDR3 is TGTGCCGGGACACAGGGTGCTGGAAACACCATATATTTT.

This clone was seen only once. The rearrangement joins TRBV15 to TRBJ2-6; 7 nucleotides align to TRBD2. V was pared by 1 base and J by 2 bases, with 11 bases of the junction left unmatched. The germline V gene has CDR1 LNHNV and CDR2 YYDKDF (reference sequence). There are 19 residues in the CDR3. CDR3 sequence reads: CATSRGLAARPAGANVLTF. Here the CDR3 DNA reads TGTGCCACCAGCAGAGGGCTAGCGGCTCGCCCCGCTGGGGCCAACGTCCTGACTTTC.

The chain uses TRBV7-3 and TRBJ2-1, with D perhaps matching TRBD2 (6 bases). The V end was cut by 8 bases, the J end by 5 bases, with 25 bases between. CDR1 SGHTA and CDR2 FQGTGA come from the germline V gene. This CDR3 contains 17 residues. The CDR3 loop reads CASRDPGTSLINNEQFF. In DNA, the CDR3 is TGTGCCAGCCGCGATCCCGGGACTTCACTTATTAACAATGAGCAGTTCTTC.

The V gene is TRBV5-1, the J gene TRBJ1-3, with D possibly matching TRBD1 (5 bases). Germline V gene sequence: CDR1 SGHRS, CDR2 YFSETQ. The CDR3 length is 15 residues. Trimming took off 4 bases at V and 0 bases at J, with 11 bases between the two ends. CDR3 in amino acids: CASSPGLISGNTIYF. CDR3 nucleotides: TGCGCCAGCAGCCCGGGACTCATCTCTGGAAACACCATATATTTT.

V and J are TRBV9 and TRBJ1-1; TRBD1 is a possible D gene (6 bases). Deletions cut 4 bases from V and 4 bases from J, with 20 bases between. The CDR3 sequence is 16 residues long. Germline values: CDR1 SGDLS, CDR2 YYNGEE. DNA of the CDR3: TGTGCCAGCAGCCCGAGGGGTGGTGCAGGGGCCACTGAAGCTTTCTTT. It is translated as CASSPRGGAGATEAFF.

The V gene is TRBV9, the J gene TRBJ1-2; D not resolved. The germline gives CDR1 SGDLS, CDR2 YYNGEE. The CDR3 covers 15 residues. V was cut by 4 bases and J by 4 bases, with 17 bases left in between. The CDR3 sequence: CASSLETTLAYGYTF. CDR3 nucleotide sequence: TGTGCCAGCAGCCTAGAGACAACTTTGGCCTATGGCTACACCTTC.

This clone was recorded once. This chain connects TRBV10-3 to TRBJ1-2; 11 bases map to TRBD1. Per germline, CDR1 ENHRY and CDR2 SYGVKD. CDR3 length: 17 residues. The junction had 6 bases not matched to a gene; V was cut back by 1 base and J by 2 bases. CDR3 nucleotides: TGTGCCATCAGTGAGTTGAACGGACAGGGGGCAAACTATGGCTACACCTTC. Its protein is CAISELNGQGANYGYTF.

The rearrangement links TRBV9 to TRBJ2-1; 10 bases are shared with TRBD2. This CDR3 has 14 amino acids. Germline CDR1 SGDLS, CDR2 YYNGEE. V was clipped by 2 bases and J by 5 bases; unmatched bases: 1. As DNA, the CDR3 is TGTGCCAGCAGCGTCGGACTAGCGGACAATGAGCAGTTCTTC. It is translated as CASSVGLADNEQFF.